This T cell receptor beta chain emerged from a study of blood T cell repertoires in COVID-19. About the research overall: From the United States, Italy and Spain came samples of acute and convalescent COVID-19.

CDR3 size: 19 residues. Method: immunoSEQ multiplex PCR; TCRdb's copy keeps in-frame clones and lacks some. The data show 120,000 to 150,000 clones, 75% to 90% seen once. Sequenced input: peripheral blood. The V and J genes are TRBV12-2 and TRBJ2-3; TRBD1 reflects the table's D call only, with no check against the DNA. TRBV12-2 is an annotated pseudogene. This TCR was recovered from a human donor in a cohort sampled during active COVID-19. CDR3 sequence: CASRLGPRGTPTSTDTQYF. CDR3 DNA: TGTGCAAGTCGCTTAGGGCCCCGAGGGACACCTACTAGCACAGATACGCAGTATTTT.